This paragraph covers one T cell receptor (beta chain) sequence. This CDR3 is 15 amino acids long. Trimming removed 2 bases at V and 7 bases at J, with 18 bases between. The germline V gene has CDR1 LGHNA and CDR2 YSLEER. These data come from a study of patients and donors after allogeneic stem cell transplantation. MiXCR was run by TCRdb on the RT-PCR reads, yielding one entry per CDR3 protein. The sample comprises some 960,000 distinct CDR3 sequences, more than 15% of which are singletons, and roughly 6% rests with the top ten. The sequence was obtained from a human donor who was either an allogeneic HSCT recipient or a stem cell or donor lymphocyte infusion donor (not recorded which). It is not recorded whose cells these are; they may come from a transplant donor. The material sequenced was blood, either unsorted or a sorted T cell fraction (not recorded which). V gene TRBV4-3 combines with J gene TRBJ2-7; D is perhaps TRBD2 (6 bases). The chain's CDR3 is CASSQLLGAGGEQYF. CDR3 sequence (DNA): TGCGCCAGCAGCCAACTCCTCGGGGCCGGGGGAGAGCAGTACTTC.